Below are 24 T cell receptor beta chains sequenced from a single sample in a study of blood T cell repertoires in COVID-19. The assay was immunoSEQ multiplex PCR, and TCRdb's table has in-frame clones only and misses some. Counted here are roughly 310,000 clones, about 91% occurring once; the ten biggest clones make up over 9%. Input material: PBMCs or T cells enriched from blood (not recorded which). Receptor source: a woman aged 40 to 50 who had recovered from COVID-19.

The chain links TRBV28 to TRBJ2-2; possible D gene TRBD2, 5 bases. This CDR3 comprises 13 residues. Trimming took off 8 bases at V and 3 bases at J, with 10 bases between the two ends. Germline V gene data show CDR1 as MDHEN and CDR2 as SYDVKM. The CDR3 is CASGSPDTGELFF. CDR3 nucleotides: TGTGCCAGCGGGAGCCCCGACACCGGGGAGCTGTTTTTT.

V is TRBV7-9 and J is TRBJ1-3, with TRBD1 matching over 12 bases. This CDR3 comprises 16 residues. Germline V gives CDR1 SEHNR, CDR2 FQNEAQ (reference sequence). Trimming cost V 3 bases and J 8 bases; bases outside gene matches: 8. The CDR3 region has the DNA TGTGCCAGCAGCTTTACCGGGACAGGGGGCCGAGACACCATATATTTT. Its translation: CASSFTGTGGRDTIYF.

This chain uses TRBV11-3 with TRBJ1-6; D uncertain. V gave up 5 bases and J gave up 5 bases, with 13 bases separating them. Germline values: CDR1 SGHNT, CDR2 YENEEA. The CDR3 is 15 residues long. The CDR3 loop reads CASSPSPGNNSPLHF. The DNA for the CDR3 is TGTGCCAGCAGCCCGAGCCCCGGTAATAATTCACCCCTCCACTTT.

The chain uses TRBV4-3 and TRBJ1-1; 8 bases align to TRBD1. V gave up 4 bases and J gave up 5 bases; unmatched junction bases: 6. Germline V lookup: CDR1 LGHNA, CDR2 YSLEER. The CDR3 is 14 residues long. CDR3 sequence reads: CASSRGQGWTEAFF. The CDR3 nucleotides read TGCGCCAGCAGCCGCGGACAGGGATGGACTGAAGCTTTCTTT.

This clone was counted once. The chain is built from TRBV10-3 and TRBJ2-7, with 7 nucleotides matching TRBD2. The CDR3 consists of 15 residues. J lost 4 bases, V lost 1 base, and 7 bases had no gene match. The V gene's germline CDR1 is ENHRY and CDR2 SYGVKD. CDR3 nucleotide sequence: TGTGCCATCAGTGAGTTGGTAGCGGGTGGATACGAGCAGTACTTC. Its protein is CAISELVAGGYEQYF.

CDR3 amino acids: CASSRPGLAVNIQYF. CDR3 nucleotide sequence: TGTGCCAGCAGCCGCCCGGGACTAGCGGTAAACATTCAGTACTTC. The chain links TRBV28 to TRBJ2-4; 11 bases match TRBD2. Looked up from germline, CDR1 is MDHEN and CDR2 is SYDVKM. CDR3 length: 15 residues. Trimming took 6 bases from V and 6 from J; bases not matched to a gene: 7.

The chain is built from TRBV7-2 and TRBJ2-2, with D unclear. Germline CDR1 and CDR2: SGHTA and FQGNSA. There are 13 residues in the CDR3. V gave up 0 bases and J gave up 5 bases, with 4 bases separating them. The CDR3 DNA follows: TGTGCCAGCAGCTTAGCCCTGACCGGGGAGCTGTTTTTT. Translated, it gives CASSLALTGELFF.

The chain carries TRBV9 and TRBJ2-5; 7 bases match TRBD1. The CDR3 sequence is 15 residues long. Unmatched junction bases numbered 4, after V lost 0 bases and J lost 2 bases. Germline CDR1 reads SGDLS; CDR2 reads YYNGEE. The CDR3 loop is CASSVAPGQQETQYF. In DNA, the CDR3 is TGTGCCAGCAGCGTAGCTCCGGGACAGCAAGAGACCCAGTACTTC.

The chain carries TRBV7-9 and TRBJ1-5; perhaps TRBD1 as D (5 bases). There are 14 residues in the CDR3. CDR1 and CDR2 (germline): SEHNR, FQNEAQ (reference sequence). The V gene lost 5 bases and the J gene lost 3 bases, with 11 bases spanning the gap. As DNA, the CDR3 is TGTGCCAGCAGCGGGGGACTGCACAATCAGCCCCAGCATTTT. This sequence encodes CASSGGLHNQPQHF.

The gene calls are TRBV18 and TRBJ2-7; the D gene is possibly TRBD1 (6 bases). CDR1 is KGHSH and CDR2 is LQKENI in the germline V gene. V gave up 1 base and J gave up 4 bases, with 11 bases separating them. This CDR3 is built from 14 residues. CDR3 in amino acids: CASSPRPRGYEQYF. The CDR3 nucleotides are TGTGCCAGCTCACCACGTCCCAGGGGATACGAGCAGTACTTC.

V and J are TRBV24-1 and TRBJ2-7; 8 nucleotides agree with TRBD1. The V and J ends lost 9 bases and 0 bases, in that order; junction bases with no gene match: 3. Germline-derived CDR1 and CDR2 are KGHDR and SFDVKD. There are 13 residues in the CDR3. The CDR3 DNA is TGTGCCACCGCAGGGGGCCACTCCTACGAGCAGTACTTC. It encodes CATAGGHSYEQYF.

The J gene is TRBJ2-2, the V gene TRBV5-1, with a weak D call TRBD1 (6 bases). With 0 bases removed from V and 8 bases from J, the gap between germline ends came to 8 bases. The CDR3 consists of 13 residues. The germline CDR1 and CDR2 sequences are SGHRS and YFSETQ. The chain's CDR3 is CASSLGQVGELFF. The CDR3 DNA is TGCGCCAGCAGCTTGGGACAGGTGGGGGAGCTGTTTTTT.

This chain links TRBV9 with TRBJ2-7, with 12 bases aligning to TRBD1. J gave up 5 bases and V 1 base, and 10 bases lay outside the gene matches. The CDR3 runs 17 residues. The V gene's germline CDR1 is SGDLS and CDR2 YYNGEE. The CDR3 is CASSVRGGTGGENEQYF. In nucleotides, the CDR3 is TGTGCCAGCAGCGTAAGAGGGGGGACAGGGGGCGAGAACGAGCAGTACTTC.

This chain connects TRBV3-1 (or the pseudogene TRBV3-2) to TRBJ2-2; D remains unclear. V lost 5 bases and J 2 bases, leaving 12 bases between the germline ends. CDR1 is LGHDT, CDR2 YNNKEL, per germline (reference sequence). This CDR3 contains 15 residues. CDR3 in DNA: TGTGCCAGCAGCGGCCTAGGAGTTAACACCGGGGAGCTGTTTTTT. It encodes CASSGLGVNTGELFF.

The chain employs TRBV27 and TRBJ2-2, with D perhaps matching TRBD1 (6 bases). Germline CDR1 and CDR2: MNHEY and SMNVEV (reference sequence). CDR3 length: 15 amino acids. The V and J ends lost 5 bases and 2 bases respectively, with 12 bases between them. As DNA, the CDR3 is TGTGCCAGCAGTCCCGGGACACCTAACACCGGGGAGCTGTTTTTT. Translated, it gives CASSPGTPNTGELFF.

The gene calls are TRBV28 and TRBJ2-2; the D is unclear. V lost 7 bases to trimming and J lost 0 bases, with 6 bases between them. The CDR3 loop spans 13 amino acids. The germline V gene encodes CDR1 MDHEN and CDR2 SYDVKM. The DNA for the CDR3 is TGTGCCAGCACGGTGACGAACACCGGGGAGCTGTTTTTT. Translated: CASTVTNTGELFF.

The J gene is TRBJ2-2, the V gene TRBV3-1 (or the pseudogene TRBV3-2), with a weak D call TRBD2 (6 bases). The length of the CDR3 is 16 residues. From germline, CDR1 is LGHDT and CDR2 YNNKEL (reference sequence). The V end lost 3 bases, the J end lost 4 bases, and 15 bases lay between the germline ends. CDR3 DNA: TGTGCCAGCAGCCACGTGGTAAGGGGACTCACCGGGGAGCTGTTTTTT. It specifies CASSHVVRGLTGELFF.

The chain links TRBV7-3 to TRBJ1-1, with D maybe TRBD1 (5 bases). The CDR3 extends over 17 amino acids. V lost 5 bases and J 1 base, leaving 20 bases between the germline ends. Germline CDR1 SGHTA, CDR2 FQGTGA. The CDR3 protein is CASSPQYGGTKNTEAFF. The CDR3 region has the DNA TGTGCCAGCAGCCCGCAGTACGGGGGAACTAAGAACACTGAAGCTTTCTTT.

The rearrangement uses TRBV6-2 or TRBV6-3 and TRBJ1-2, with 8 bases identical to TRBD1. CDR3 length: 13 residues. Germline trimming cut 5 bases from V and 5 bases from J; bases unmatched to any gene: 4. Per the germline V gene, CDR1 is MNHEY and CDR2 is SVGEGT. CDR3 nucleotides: TGTGCCAGCAGTCAGGGGGCCGGTTATGGCTACACCTTC. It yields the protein CASSQGAGYGYTF.

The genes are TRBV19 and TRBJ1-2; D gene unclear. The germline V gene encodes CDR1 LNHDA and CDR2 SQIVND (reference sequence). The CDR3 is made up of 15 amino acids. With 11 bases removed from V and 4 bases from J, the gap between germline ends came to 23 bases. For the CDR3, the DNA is TGTGCCTCCAAGTATGGGCAGTGGCAAGGCTATGGCTACACCTTC. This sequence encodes CASKYGQWQGYGYTF.

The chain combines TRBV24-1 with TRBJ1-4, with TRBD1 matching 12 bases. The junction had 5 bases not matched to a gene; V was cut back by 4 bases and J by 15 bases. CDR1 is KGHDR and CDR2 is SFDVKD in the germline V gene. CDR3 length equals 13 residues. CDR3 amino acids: CATSDRDRGRMFF. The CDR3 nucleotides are TGTGCCACCAGTGACCGGGACAGGGGGCGAATGTTTTTT.

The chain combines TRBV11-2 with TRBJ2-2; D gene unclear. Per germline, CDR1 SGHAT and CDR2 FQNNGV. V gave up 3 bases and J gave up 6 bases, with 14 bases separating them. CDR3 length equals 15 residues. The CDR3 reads CASSFLYQPAGELFF. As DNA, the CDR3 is TGTGCCAGCAGCTTTCTATACCAACCGGCCGGGGAGCTGTTTTTT.

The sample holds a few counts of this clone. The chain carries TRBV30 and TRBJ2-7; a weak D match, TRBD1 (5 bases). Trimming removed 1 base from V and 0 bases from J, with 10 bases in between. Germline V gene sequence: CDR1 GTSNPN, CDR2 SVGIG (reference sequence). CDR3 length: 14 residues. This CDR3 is CAWSALRGSYEQYF. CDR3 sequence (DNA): TGTGCCTGGAGTGCCTTAAGGGGCTCCTACGAGCAGTACTTC.

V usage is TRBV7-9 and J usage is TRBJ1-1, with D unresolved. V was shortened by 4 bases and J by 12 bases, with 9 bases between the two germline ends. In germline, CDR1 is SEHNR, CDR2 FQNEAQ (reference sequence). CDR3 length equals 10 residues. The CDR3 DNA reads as TGTGCCAGCAGCTCGGGTATACCTTTCTTT. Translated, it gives CASSSGIPFF.